This T cell receptor (beta chain) was identified in a study of tumor-infiltrating lymphocytes in primary liver carcinoma. In its sample, this clonotype was seen once. What it recognizes is unknown. Relative to the germline gene, one junction end is altered; a read error may explain this. DNA and RNA were both co-extracted from approximately 20-30 mg of bulk tissue that had not been sorted. Patients carried chronic HBV infection without prior treatment. Whichever tumor sample was examined, it had over 80% viable tumor cells. Study-level findings and limits: Pairs of tumor regions overlapped more than tumor-adjacent and tumor-blood pairs did.

TCR beta cDNA came from approximately 490 ng total RNA, primed with a constant-region primer. Libraries covering TCR beta were generated through three nested multiplex PCR rounds (using a slightly modified ARM-PCR). Each CDR3 protein gets one entry after TCRdb re-called the multiplex PCR reads with MiXCR. The sample consists of approximately 110,000 distinct CDR3 sequences, roughly four fifths of them appearing once. This receptor was obtained from a man aged 35 to 55 with primary liver carcinoma and hepatitis B virus infection. The specimen sequenced was liver tumor tissue from sampling region 3. Regarding subset: tumor region T3, left-lateral pole.

The CDR3 loop is CTSSPPPEADMQYF. The CDR3 DNA follows: TGTACCAGCAGCCCACCCCCTGAAGCAGATATGCAGTACTTT. The V call is TRBV11-1, the J call TRBJ2-3; no definite D call. CDR1 is SGHAT, CDR2 FQDESV, per germline (reference sequence). This CDR3 is built from 14 residues. The variable domain in full, completed from reference TRBV11-1 and TRBJ2-3, reads EAEVAQSPRYKITEKSQAVAFWCDPISGHATLYWYRQILGQGPELLVQFQDESVVDDSQLPKDRFSAERLKGVDSTLKIQPAELGDSAMYLCTSSPPPEADMQYFGPGTRLTVL.